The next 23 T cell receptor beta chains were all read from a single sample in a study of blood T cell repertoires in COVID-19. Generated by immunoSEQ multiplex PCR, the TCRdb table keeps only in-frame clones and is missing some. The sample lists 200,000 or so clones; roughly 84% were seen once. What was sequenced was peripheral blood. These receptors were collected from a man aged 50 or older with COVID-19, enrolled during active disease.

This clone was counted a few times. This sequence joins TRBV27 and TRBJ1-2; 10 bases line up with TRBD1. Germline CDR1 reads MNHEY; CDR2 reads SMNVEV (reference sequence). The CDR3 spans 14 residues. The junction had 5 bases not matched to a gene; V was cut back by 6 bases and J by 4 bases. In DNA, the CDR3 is TGTGCCAGCAGCTGGGACAGGGGTAGCTATGGCTACACCTTC. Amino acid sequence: CASSWDRGSYGYTF.

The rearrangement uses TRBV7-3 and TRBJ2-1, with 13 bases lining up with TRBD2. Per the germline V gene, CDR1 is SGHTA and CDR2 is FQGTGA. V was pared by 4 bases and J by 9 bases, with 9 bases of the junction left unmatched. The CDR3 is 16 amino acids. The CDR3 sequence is CASSSSGTSGIIEQFF. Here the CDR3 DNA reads TGTGCCAGCAGCTCGTCCGGGACTAGCGGGATCATTGAGCAGTTCTTC.

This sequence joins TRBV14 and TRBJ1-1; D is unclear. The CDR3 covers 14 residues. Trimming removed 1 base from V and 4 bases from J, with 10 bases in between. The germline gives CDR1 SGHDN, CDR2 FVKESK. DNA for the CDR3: TGTGCCAGCAGCCAAGTGTTCGGTGGCACTGAAGCTTTCTTT. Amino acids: CASSQVFGGTEAFF.

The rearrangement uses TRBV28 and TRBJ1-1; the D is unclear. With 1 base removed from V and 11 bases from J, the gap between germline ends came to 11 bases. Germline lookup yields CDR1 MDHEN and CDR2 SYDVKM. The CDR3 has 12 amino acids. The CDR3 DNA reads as TGTGCCAGCAGTTTATCGGGTTTTCGGGCTTTCTTT. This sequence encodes CASSLSGFRAFF.

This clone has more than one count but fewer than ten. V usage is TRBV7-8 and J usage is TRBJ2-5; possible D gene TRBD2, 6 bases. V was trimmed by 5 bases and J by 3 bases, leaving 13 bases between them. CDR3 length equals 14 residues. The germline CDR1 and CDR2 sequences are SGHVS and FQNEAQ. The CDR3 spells CASSPPRGKETQYF. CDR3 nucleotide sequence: TGTGCCAGCAGCCCCCCTCGGGGGAAAGAGACCCAGTACTTC. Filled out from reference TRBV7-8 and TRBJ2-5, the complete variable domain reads GAGVSQSPRYKVAKRGQDVALRCDPISGHVSLFWYQQALGQGPEFLTYFQNEAQLDKSGLPSDRFFAERPEGSVSTLKIQRTQQEDSAVYLCASSPPRGKETQYFGPGTRLLVL.

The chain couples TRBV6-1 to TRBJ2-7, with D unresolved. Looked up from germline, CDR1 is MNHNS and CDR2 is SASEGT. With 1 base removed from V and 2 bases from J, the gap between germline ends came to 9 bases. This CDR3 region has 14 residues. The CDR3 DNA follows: TGTGCCAGCAGTGAAGAACTGTACGCCTACGAGCAGTACTTC. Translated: CASSEELYAYEQYF.

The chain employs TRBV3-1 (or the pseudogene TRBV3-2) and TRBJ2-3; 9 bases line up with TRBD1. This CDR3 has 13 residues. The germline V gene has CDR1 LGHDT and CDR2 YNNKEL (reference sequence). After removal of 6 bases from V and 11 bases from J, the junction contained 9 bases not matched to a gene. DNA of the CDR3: TGTGCCAGCAGTCCATTACAGGGGGCGGGGCAGTATTTT. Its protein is CASSPLQGAGQYF.

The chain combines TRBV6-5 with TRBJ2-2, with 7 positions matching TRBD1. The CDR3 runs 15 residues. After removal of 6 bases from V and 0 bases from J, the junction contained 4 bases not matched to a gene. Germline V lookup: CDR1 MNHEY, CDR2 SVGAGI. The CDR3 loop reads CASRLQGSNTGELFF. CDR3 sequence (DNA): TGTGCCAGCAGACTACAGGGGTCGAACACCGGGGAGCTGTTTTTT.

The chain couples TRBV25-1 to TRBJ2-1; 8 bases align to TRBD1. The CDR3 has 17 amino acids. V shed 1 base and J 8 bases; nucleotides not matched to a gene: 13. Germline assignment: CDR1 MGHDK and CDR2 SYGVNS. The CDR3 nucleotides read TGTGCCAGCAGTGAATCCCCGGGCAGGGGGCAAGGGGATGAGCAGTTCTTC. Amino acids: CASSESPGRGQGDEQFF.

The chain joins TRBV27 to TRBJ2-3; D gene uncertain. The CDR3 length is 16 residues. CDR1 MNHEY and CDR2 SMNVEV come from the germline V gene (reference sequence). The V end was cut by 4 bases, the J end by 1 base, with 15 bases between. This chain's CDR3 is CASSSGPSSGTDTQYF. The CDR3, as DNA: TGTGCCAGCAGTTCTGGGCCCTCGTCGGGCACAGATACGCAGTATTTT.

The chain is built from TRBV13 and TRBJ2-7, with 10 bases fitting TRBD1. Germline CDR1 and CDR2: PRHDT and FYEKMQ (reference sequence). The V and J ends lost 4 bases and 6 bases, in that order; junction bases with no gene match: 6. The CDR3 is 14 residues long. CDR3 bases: TGTGCCAGCAGCTCCGGACAGGGGGTAGGCGAGCAGTACTTC. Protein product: CASSSGQGVGEQYF.

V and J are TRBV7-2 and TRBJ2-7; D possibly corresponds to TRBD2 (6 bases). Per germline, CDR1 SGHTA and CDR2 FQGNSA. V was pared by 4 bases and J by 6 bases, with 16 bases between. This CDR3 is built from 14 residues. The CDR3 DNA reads TGTGCCAGCAGCTCTAAGACTAGTCTGCTCGAGCAGTACTTC. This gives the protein CASSSKTSLLEQYF.

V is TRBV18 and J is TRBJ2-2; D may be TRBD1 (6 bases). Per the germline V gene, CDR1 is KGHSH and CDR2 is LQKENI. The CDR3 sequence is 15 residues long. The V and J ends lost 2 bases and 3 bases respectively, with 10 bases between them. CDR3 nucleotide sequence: TGTGCCAGCTCACCAATTGCAGGGGACACCGGGGAGCTGTTTTTT. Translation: CASSPIAGDTGELFF.

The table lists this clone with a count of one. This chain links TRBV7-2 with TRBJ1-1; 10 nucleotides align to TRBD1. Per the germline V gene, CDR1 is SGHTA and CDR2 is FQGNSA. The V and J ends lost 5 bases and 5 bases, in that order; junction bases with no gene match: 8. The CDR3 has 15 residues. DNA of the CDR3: TGTGCCAGCAGCCAACACCGGGACAGGGGAACTGAAGCTTTCTTT. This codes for CASSQHRDRGTEAFF.

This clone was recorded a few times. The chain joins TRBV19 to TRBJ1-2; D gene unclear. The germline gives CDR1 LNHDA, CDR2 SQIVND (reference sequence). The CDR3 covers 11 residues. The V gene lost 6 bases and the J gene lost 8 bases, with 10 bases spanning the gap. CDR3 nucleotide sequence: TGTGCCAGTAGCGAAAGCTTCGGCTACACCTTC. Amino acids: CASSESFGYTF.

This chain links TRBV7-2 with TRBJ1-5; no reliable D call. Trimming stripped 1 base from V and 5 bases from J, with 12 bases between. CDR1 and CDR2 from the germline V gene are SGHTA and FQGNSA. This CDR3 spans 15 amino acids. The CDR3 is CASSLDSTGDQPQHF. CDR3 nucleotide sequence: TGTGCCAGCAGCTTAGACTCGACGGGAGATCAGCCCCAGCATTTT.

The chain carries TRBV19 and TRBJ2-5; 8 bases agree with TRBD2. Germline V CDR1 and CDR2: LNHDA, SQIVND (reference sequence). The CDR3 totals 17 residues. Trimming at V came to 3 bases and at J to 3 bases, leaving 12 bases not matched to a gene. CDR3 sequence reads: CASSMGVRAGVEETQYF. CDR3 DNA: TGTGCCAGTAGTATGGGGGTTAGAGCGGGAGTTGAAGAGACCCAGTACTTC. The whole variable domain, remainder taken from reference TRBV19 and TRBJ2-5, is DGGITQSPKYLFRKEGQNVTLSCEQNLNHDAMYWYRQDPGQGLRLIYYSQIVNDFQKGDIAEGYSVSREKKESFPLTVTSAQKNPTAFYLCASSMGVRAGVEETQYFGPGTRLLVL.

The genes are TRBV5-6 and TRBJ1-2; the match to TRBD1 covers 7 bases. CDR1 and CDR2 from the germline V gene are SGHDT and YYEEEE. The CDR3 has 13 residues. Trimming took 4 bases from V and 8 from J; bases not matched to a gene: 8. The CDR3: CASSGGGAGGYTF. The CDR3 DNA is TGTGCCAGCAGCGGAGGGGGCGCGGGCGGCTACACCTTC. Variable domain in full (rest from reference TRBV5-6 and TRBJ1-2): DAGVTQSPTHLIKTRGQQVTLRCSPKSGHDTVSWYQQALGQGPQFIFQYYEEEERQRGNFPDRFSGHQFPNYSSELNVNALLLGDSALYLCASSGGGAGGYTFGSGTRLTVV.

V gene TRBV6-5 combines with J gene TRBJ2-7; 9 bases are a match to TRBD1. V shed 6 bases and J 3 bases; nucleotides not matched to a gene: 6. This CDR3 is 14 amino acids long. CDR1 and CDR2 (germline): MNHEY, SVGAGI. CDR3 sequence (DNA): TGTGCCAGCAGAACGACAGGGGGGGGCTACGAGCAGTACTTC. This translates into CASRTTGGGYEQYF.

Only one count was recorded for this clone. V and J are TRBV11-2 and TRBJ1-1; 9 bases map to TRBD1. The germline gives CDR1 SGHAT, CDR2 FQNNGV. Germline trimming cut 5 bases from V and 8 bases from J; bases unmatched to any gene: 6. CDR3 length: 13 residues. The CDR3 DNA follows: TGTGCCAGCAGCGTGACAGGGGGATCAGAAGCTTTCTTT. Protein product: CASSVTGGSEAFF.

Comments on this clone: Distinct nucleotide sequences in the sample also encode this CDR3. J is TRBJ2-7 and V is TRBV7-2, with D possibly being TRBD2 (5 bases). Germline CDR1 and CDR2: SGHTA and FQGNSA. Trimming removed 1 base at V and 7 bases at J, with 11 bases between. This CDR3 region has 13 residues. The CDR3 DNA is TGTGCCAGCAGCTTAGGGACGGGATATGAGCAGTACTTC. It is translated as CASSLGTGYEQYF.

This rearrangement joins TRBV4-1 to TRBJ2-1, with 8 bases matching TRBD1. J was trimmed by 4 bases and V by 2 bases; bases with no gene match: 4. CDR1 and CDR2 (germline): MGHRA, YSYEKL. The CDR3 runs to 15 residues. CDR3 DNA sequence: TGCGCCAGCAGCCAACCGACAGGGGAATACAATGAGCAGTTCTTC. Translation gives CASSQPTGEYNEQFF.

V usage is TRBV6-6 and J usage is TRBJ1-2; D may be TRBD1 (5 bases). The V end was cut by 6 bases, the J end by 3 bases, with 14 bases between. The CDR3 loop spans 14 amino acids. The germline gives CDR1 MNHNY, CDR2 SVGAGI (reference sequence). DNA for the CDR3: TGTGCCAGCAGCTTGGGAGGGGAGGACTATGGCTACACCTTC. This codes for CASSLGGEDYGYTF.